This T cell receptor (beta chain) was profiled in a study of blood T cell repertoires in COVID-19. About the study: PBMCs, B-cell-depleted T cells, or T cells were the source of the cDNA or gDNA that made up the material.

Study processing details: For nucleated cells, counts were estimated from reference gene primer amplification. This table comes from immunoSEQ multiplex PCR, and its TCRdb copy is limited to in-frame clones, with some not included. The DNA gave D and trimming, while V, J and clone size come from that table. The data hold just over 300,000 clones, with approximately 85% observed a single time. Recruitment covered some 25 US areas and drew participants whose ages spanned roughly 18 to 95 years. The CDR3 spans 15 residues. Per germline, CDR1 SGHRS and CDR2 YFSETQ. V dropped 7 bases and J dropped 0; count of bases not matched to a gene: 6.

The chain couples TRBV5-1 to TRBJ2-2; the match to TRBD1 covers 7 bases. The specimen was PBMCs or T cells enriched from blood (not recorded which). The receptor was isolated from a man aged 30 to 45 who had recovered from COVID-19. The CDR3 spells CASAPGTANTGELFF. The CDR3 nucleotides are TGCGCCAGCGCCCCCGGGACAGCGAACACCGGGGAGCTGTTTTTT.